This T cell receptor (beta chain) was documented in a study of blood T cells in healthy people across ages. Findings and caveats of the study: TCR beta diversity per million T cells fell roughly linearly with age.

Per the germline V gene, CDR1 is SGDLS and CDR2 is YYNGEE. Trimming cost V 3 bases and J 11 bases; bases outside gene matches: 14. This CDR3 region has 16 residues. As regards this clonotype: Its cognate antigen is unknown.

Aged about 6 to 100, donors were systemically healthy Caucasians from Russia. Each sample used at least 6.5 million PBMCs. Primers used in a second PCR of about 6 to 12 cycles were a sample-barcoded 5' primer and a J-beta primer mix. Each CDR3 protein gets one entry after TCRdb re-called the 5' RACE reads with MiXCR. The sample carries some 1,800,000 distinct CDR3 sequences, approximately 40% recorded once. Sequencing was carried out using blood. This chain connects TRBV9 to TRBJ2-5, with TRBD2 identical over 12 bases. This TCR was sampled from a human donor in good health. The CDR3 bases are TGTGCCAGCAGCGCGACTAGCGGGAGCCCCCTGGAGGAGCAGTACTTC. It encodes CASSATSGSPLEEQYF.